These 18 T cell receptor beta chains were all obtained from the same sample, sequenced in a study of regulatory T cells in long-lasting Graves disease. Investigators prepared the TCR beta libraries by applying iRepertoire HTBI primers and Arm-PCR of CDR3 regions. One entry per CDR3 protein results from TCRdb running MiXCR on the multiplex PCR reads. The data show a few hundred thousand distinct CDR3 sequences, 16% seen once. Regarding time point: newly diagnosed GD, antithyroid drugs for less than 3 months. After RNA was extracted from PBMCs, the TCR library was made from it. Separately, the same data were catalogued under a study of T cells in Graves' hyperthyroidism and ophthalmopathy.

The sample was peripheral blood mononuclear cells (PBMCs), taken at new diagnosis, from a patient treated with antithyroid drugs. These receptors all come from a man in his forties with Graves disease.

In its sample, this clonotype was seen many times. This chain uses TRBV12-3 or TRBV12-4 with TRBJ2-1, with D hard to call. The CDR3 runs to 12 residues. The germline V and J ends were trimmed by 7 bases and 4 bases, with 8 bases remaining between them. The CDR3 nucleotides are TGTGCCAGCATGTTCGGGTACAATGAGCAGTTCTTC. Its protein product is CASMFGYNEQFF.

This clonotype was recorded many times. V gene TRBV9 combines with J gene TRBJ1-2, with D possibly being TRBD1 (6 bases). The V end was cut by 7 bases, the J end by 2 bases, with 12 bases between. Per germline, CDR1 SGDLS and CDR2 YYNGEE. CDR3 length equals 13 residues. The DNA of the CDR3 is TGTGCCAGCTCACCCGACAGGAACTATGGCTACACCTTC. This translates into CASSPDRNYGYTF.

This clonotype has a count of ten or more. The chain combines TRBV28 with TRBJ1-1; D is uncertain. Per the germline V gene, CDR1 is MDHEN and CDR2 is SYDVKM. Trimming removed 8 bases from V and 4 bases from J, with 20 bases in between. The CDR3 has 15 residues. Here the CDR3 DNA reads TGTGCCAGCTGGGAGGTGACCCTCGGTAGCACTGAAGCTTTCTTT. Residues: CASWEVTLGSTEAFF.

This clonotype was picked up many times. The rearrangement links TRBV11-2 to TRBJ2-1, with 9 positions matching TRBD2. The germline CDR1 and CDR2 sequences are SGHAT and FQNNGV. The CDR3 length is 14 residues. J gave up 6 bases and V 5 bases, and 5 bases lay outside the gene matches. CDR3 sequence reads: CASSKAGGINEQFF. CDR3 DNA sequence: TGTGCCAGCAGCAAAGCGGGGGGAATCAATGAGCAGTTCTTC.

The table lists this clonotype with many counts. V gene TRBV20-1 combines with J gene TRBJ2-1; 12 bases agree with TRBD2. The CDR3 totals 16 residues. Trimming took 4 bases from V and 8 from J; bases not matched to a gene: 12. Germline CDR1 reads DFQATT; CDR2 reads SNEGSKA (reference sequence). Written as DNA, the CDR3 is TGCAGTGCTAAGAGCGGGACTAGCGGGCGAGGTGATGAGCAGTTCTTC. It specifies CSAKSGTSGRGDEQFF.

In its sample, this clonotype was seen a few times. This chain links TRBV29-1 with TRBJ2-2; 9 bases are a match to TRBD1. The CDR3 runs to 14 residues. Germline-derived CDR1 and CDR2 are SQVTM and ANQGSEA. V was clipped by 7 bases and J by 4 bases; unmatched bases: 7. In DNA, the CDR3 is TGCAGCGCTGGGATACAGGGGGCCACCGGGGAGCTGTTTTTT. This codes for CSAGIQGATGELFF.

This clonotype showed up many times. The V call is TRBV6-1, the J call TRBJ2-7; 10 nucleotides line up with TRBD2. V was pared by 5 bases and J by 0 bases, with 1 base of the junction left unmatched. This CDR3 has 14 residues. CDR1 MNHNS and CDR2 SASEGT come from the germline V gene. CDR3 sequence (DNA): TGTGCCAGCAGTCGGACTAGCGGCTCCTACGAGCAGTACTTC. Its protein product is CASSRTSGSYEQYF.

This clonotype was recorded at least ten times. The J gene is TRBJ2-3, the V gene TRBV20-1; D call uncertain. Trimming took 6 bases from V and 0 from J, leaving 16 bases between them. This CDR3 region has 15 residues. Germline V CDR1 and CDR2: DFQATT, SNEGSKA (reference sequence). CDR3 coding DNA: TGCAGTGCAACTCAGAGACTTAGTAGCACAGATACGCAGTATTTT. Its translation is CSATQRLSSTDTQYF.

The chain links TRBV2 to TRBJ2-7, with D uncertain. V was clipped by 2 bases and J by 3 bases, with 14 bases between them. The CDR3 is made up of 15 amino acids. Germline V gene data show CDR1 as SNHLY and CDR2 as FYNNEI. The CDR3 is CASSESVPPFYEQYF. The CDR3, as DNA: TGTGCCAGCAGTGAATCGGTCCCCCCCTTCTACGAGCAGTACTTC.

This clonotype has at least ten counts. The chain combines TRBV28 with TRBJ1-5; 7 bases match TRBD1. This CDR3 region has 15 residues. CDR1 MDHEN and CDR2 SYDVKM come from the germline V gene. V shed 5 bases, J shed 8 bases, and the junction held 12 bases outside the gene matches. DNA for the CDR3: TGTGCCAGCAGTCCTCGACAGGGAAGATTGAAGCCCCAGCATTTT. Translating gives CASSPRQGRLKPQHF.

The chain is built from TRBV5-1 and TRBJ2-2; 7 bases match TRBD1. V gave up 2 bases and J gave up 2 bases; unmatched junction bases: 9. Germline CDR1 is SGHRS and CDR2 is YFSETQ. The CDR3 has 17 residues. This chain's CDR3 is CASSFPPGQANTGELFF. In nucleotides, the CDR3 is TGCGCCAGCAGCTTCCCCCCCGGACAGGCCAACACCGGGGAGCTGTTTTTT.

This clonotype was picked up a small number of times. The V and J genes are TRBV25-1 and TRBJ2-3; the match to TRBD2 covers 10 bases. This CDR3 has 16 residues. The germline gives CDR1 MGHDK, CDR2 SYGVNS. The junction had 7 bases not matched to a gene; V was cut back by 3 bases and J by 4 bases. The CDR3 loop is CASSDYLAGAADTQYF. The DNA for the CDR3 is TGTGCCAGCAGTGATTATCTAGCGGGGGCGGCAGATACGCAGTATTTT.

This clonotype was recorded a few times. The CDR3 sequence is CSAEDKGKETQYF. The CDR3 nucleotides read TGCAGTGCTGAAGACAAGGGAAAAGAGACCCAGTACTTC. This chain connects TRBV20-1 to TRBJ2-1, with D hard to call. The last part of the DNA fits TRBJ2-5 better; the J call may be wrong. Per the germline V gene, CDR1 is DFQATT and CDR2 is SNEGSKA (reference sequence). The CDR3 has 13 residues.

Ten or more counts support this clonotype. The chain is built from TRBV3-1 and TRBJ2-3, with TRBD2 matching over 13 bases. The CDR3 totals 16 residues. Trimming took 4 bases from V and 3 from J; bases not matched to a gene: 4. The germline CDR1 and CDR2 sequences are LGHDT and YNNKEL (reference sequence). CDR3 in DNA: TGTGCCAGCAGCCGCGGGACTAGCGGGGAGACAGATACGCAGTATTTT. It encodes CASSRGTSGETDTQYF.

This sequence joins TRBV12-5 and TRBJ1-6, with 7 bases aligning to TRBD1. This CDR3 has 16 residues. In germline, CDR1 is LGHNT, CDR2 FRNRAP. The J segment lost 6 bases and the V segment lost 0 bases, leaving 5 bases of the junction unmatched. CDR3 bases: TGTGCTAGTGGTTTGGTACTTGGGACAGCTAATTCACCCCTCCACTTT. As protein: CASGLVLGTANSPLHF.

The V and J genes are TRBV4-1 and TRBJ2-7; 8 positions agree with TRBD1. V lost 2 bases to trimming and J lost 2 bases; unmatched junction nucleotides: 5. This CDR3 has 15 amino acids. Germline V CDR1 and CDR2: MGHRA, YSYEKL. In nucleotides, the CDR3 is TGCGCCAGCAGCCAACCGGGACAGGTCCCCTACGAGCAGTACTTC. Translated, it gives CASSQPGQVPYEQYF.

The V gene is TRBV5-1, the J gene TRBJ2-5, with 16 bases that match TRBD2. V gave up 4 bases and J gave up 2 bases; unmatched junction bases: 5. Germline lookup yields CDR1 SGHRS and CDR2 YFSETQ. This CDR3 is 17 amino acids long. CDR3 amino acids: CASSGTSGGAEQETQYF. In DNA, the CDR3 is TGCGCCAGCAGCGGGACTAGCGGGGGGGCCGAACAAGAGACCCAGTACTTC.

This clonotype has at least ten counts. The rearrangement links TRBV12-3 or TRBV12-4 to TRBJ1-1; possibly TRBD1 for D (5 bases). Trimming removed 8 bases at V and 3 bases at J, with 13 bases between. CDR3 length: 13 amino acids. CDR3 bases: TGTGCCAGCGCAGAGGGACGGTACACTGAAGCTTTCTTT. Its protein product is CASAEGRYTEAFF.